The sequence of this T cell receptor (beta chain) was determined in a study of T cells expressing NK-cell markers. Study context: Seven donors tested HCMV-seropositive and one tested seronegative among the eight sequenced.

TCRdb re-called the 5' RACE reads; one entry per CDR3 protein, DNA not given. The data show some 600,000 distinct CDR3 sequences, and the top ten clones hold under 4.5%. This TCR derives from a man aged 18 to 29 in good health. The sequencing input was blood T cells: a sorted CD56 or NKG2C T cell subset, CD4+ or CD8+ T cells, or bulk PBMC T cells (not recorded which).

The CDR3 reads CASGDGVLSNEQFF. The chain recombines TRBV28 with TRBJ2-1. This CDR3 spans 14 amino acids. Looked up from germline, CDR1 is MDHEN and CDR2 is SYDVKM. The full variable domain, with the rest looked up from reference TRBV28 and TRBJ2-1, is DVKVTQSSRYLVKRTGEKVFLECVQDMDHENMFWYRQDPGLGLRLIYFSYDVKMKEKGDIPEGYSVSREKKERFSLILESASTNQTSMYLCASGDGVLSNEQFFGPGTRLTVL.